This T cell receptor beta chain was sequenced for a study of cytomegalovirus exposure and HLA in healthy donors. Researchers ran the PCR with 60 Vbeta and 13 Jbeta primers. Generated by immunoSEQ multiplex PCR, the TCRdb table keeps only in-frame clones and is missing some. The sample lists fewer than 250,000 clones, roughly 80% seen once, with 1.6% in the top ten. The CDR3 runs to 14 residues. V shed 5 bases, J shed 6 bases, and the junction held 4 bases outside the gene matches. Looked up from germline, CDR1 is SEHNR and CDR2 is FQNEAQ (reference sequence). V usage is TRBV7-9 and J usage is TRBJ1-4; TRBD1 matches 9 bases. The clonotype originates from a woman aged 45-65 years in good health and CMV-seronegative. The specimen was PBMCs. The CDR3 spells CASSVGQGDEKLFF. The DNA for the CDR3 is TGTGCCAGCAGCGTGGGACAGGGTGATGAAAAACTGTTTTTT.